The clone carrying this T cell receptor (beta chain) showed up just a few times. Its antigen is unidentified. The data stem from a study of sequential checkpoint blockade in melanoma. Whole-study findings and limits: About 30 times likelier clinical benefit followed increased tumor T-cell fraction and clonality.

The treatment denotes: randomized to nivolumab then ipilimumab (arm A) or the reverse (arm B). The data were produced by immunoSEQ multiplex PCR, yet TCRdb's version contains in-frame clones alone and is incomplete. Altogether 5,000 to 6,500 clones are present, roughly 21% being singletons, with the ten largest covering 16%. Material: tumor tissue (inferred from file names), obtained from a patient given nivolumab and ipilimumab in sequence. The TCR sequence derives from a human donor with melanoma.

The CDR3 is CAWILTLEATYEQYF. In nucleotides, the CDR3 is TGTGCCTGGATCCTTACCCTCGAGGCGACCTACGAGCAGTACTTC. V usage is TRBV30 and J usage is TRBJ2-7; D unclear. CDR3 size: 15 residues. The V end lost 4 bases, the J end lost 2 bases, and 18 bases lay between the germline ends. Germline values: CDR1 GTSNPN, CDR2 SVGIG (reference sequence). The full variable domain, rest sourced from reference TRBV30 and TRBJ2-7, is SQTIHQWPATLVQPVGSPLSLECTVEGTSNPNLYWYRQAAGRGLQLLFYSVGIGQISSEVPQNLSASRPQDRQFILSSKKLLLSDSGFYLCAWILTLEATYEQYFGPGTRLTVT.